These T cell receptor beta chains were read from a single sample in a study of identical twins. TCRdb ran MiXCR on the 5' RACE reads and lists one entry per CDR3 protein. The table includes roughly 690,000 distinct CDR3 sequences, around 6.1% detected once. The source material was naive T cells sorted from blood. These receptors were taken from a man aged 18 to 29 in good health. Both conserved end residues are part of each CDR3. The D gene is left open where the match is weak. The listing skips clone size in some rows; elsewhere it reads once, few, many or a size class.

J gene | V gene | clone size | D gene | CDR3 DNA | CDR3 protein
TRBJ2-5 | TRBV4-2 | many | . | TGTGCCAGCAGCCAAGAAACCCACGAGACCCAGTACTTC | CASSQETHETQYF
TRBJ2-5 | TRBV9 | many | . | TGTGCCAGCAGCGTACGGGGTCGAGAGACCCAGTACTTC | CASSVRGRETQYF
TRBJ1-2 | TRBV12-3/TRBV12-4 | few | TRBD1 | TGTGCCAGCAAGGTGGGGGGGACAGGTGGCTACACCTTC | CASKVGGTGGYTF
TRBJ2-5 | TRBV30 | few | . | TGTGCCTGGAGTGTAAGCGTGACCCTACAAGAGACCCAGTACTTC | CAWSVSVTLQETQYF
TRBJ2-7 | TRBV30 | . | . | TGTGCCTGGAGGCCGGGGGAGCGGCCCTACGAGCTGTACTTC | CAWRPGERPYELYF
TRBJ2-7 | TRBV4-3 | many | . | TGCGCCAGCAGCCAAGAAAAGCTTGGCGGGTACTTC | CASSQEKLGGYF
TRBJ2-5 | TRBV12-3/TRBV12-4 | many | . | TGTGCCAGCAGGAATTCGGAGACCCAGTACTTC | CASRNSETQYF
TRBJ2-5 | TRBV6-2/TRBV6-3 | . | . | TGTGCCAGCAGTTACTCTGTCCGAACGGACGACCTTCTCCGGGAGACCCAGTACTTC | CASSYSVRTDDLLRETQYF
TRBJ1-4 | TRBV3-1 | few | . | TGTGCCAGCAGCCAAGTTCCCGGGTTGGCGGGTGAAAAACTGTTTTTT | CASSQVPGLAGEKLFF
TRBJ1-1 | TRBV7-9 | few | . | TGTGCCAGCAGCTCTCTAGCCCTAGGCCAAGCTTTCTTT | CASSSLALGQAFF
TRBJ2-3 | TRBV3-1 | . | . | TGTGCCAGCAGCGATCTAGCGTTATCAAGCACAGATACGCAGTATTTT | CASSDLALSSTDTQYF
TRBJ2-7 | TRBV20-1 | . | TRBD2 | TGCAGTGCCACTGGGGCTAGCGGGAGCCACGAGCAGTACTTC | CSATGASGSHEQYF
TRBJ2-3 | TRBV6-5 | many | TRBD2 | TGTGCCAGCAGTTACTCGGGACTAGCGGGTGTAGATACGCAGTATTTT | CASSYSGLAGVDTQYF
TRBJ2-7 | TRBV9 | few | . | TGTGCCAGCAGCGTAGGTGATTCGGGACGGATCTCCTACGAGCAGTACTTC | CASSVGDSGRISYEQYF
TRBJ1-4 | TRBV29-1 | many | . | TGCAGCGTGGACCTCAGGGGAGCTAATGAAAAACTGTTTTTT | CSVDLRGANEKLFF
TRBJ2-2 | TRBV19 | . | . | TGTGCCAGTAGTATAGGGCAGGACACCGGGGAGCTGTTTTTT | CASSIGQDTGELFF
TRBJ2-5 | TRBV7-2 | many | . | TGTGCCAGCAGCCTCGGGACAAGAGAGACCCAGTACTTC | CASSLGTRETQYF
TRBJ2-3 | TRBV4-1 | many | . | TGCGCCAGCAGCCCAGAAGGAAGCACAGATACGCAGTATTTT | CASSPEGSTDTQYF
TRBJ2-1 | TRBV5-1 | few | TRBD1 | TGCGCCAGCCGGGCCAACTTAGGGGGCTATGAGCAGTTCTTC | CASRANLGGYEQFF
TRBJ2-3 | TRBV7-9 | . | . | TGTGCCAGCAGTTTAGGAGGGGCATCAGATACGCAGTATTTT | CASSLGGASDTQYF
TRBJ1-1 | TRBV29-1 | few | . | TGCAGCGTTGTGGGGAGTTTTGGGGGGACTGAAGCTTTCTTT | CSVVGSFGGTEAFF
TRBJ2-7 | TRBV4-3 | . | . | TGCGCCAGCAGCCAAGTCCACGATCTCCACGAGCAGTACTTC | CASSQVHDLHEQYF
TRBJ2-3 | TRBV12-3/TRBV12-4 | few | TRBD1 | TGTGCCAGCAGTTTCGCGGACAGGCCCACAGATACGCAGTATTTT | CASSFADRPTDTQYF
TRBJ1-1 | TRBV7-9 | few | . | TGTGCCAGCAGCCAAAAGGGGGAGGAAGCTTTCTTT | CASSQKGEEAFF
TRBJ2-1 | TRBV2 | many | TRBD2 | TGTGCCAGCAGGGTTGGGACTAGTAACTACAATGAGCAGTTCTTC | CASRVGTSNYNEQFF
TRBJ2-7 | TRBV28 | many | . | TGTGCCAGCAGTTTTAGGGATCTCGCCTACGAGCAGTACTTC | CASSFRDLAYEQYF